Shown below are 17 T cell receptor beta chains from a single sample sequenced in a study of cytomegalovirus exposure and HLA in healthy donors. Primers included in the PCR were 60 Vbeta and 13 Jbeta primers. Data came from immunoSEQ multiplex PCR; TCRdb stores just in-frame clones and leaves some out. Of about 160,000 clones in the sample, 70% to 80% were seen once. The sequenced material came from PBMCs. The source is a woman between 50 and 59 years old in good health and CMV-seronegative.

The V call is TRBV7-9, the J call TRBJ2-3; a weak D match, TRBD1 (6 bases). Germline CDR1 SEHNR, CDR2 FQNEAQ (reference sequence). The length of the CDR3 is 17 residues. V was trimmed by 5 bases and J by 2 bases, leaving 20 bases between them. The CDR3 sequence is CASSPRRQERSTDTQYF. CDR3 in DNA: TGTGCCAGCAGCCCAAGGCGACAGGAGAGGTCCACAGATACGCAGTATTTT.

This clone showed up just once. V usage is TRBV6-5 and J usage is TRBJ1-2, with a tentative D call TRBD1 (5 bases). This CDR3 is 13 amino acids long. From germline, CDR1 is MNHEY and CDR2 SVGAGI. V lost 6 bases, J lost 4 bases, and 12 bases lay in between. CDR3 nucleotide sequence: TGTGCCAGCAGGGACGACAGACTCTATGGCTACACCTTC. This sequence encodes CASRDDRLYGYTF.

The J gene is TRBJ1-4, the V gene TRBV5-6, with 7 bases aligning to TRBD1. With V trimmed by 4 bases and J by 2 bases, 5 bases remained unmatched. From germline, CDR1 is SGHDT and CDR2 YYEEEE. CDR3 size: 15 residues. The DNA for the CDR3 is TGTGCCAGCAGCGCCGGGACAGTCACTAATGAAAAACTGTTTTTT. Encoded protein: CASSAGTVTNEKLFF.

V is TRBV5-1 and J is TRBJ2-7; TRBD2 agrees at 14 bases. V gave up 1 base and J gave up 3 bases; unmatched junction bases: 9. Germline CDR1 reads SGHRS; CDR2 reads YFSETQ. The CDR3 spans 18 residues. The CDR3 sequence is CASSLTGTSGGSFYEQYF. CDR3 in DNA: TGCGCCAGCAGCTTGACCGGGACTAGCGGGGGAAGTTTCTACGAGCAGTACTTC.

J is TRBJ2-3 and V is TRBV7-2; 12 nucleotides match TRBD2. V gave up 0 bases and J gave up 1 base; unmatched junction bases: 8. Germline-derived CDR1 and CDR2 are SGHTA and FQGNSA. This CDR3 is 19 amino acids long. Here the CDR3 reads CASSLAGLAGKARTDTQYF. CDR3 DNA sequence: TGTGCCAGCAGCTTAGCCGGACTAGCGGGGAAGGCACGCACAGATACGCAGTATTTT.

V gene TRBV28 combines with J gene TRBJ2-7; D gene ambiguous. The V gene's germline CDR1 is MDHEN and CDR2 SYDVKM. Trimming stripped 2 bases from V and 4 bases from J, with 12 bases between. The CDR3 has 14 residues. CDR3 DNA sequence: TGTGCCAGCAGTTTAGAACGCGGTGTATACGAGCAGTACTTC. This translates into CASSLERGVYEQYF.

The chain recombines TRBV5-1 with TRBJ2-3, with TRBD2 matching 9 bases. Germline lookup yields CDR1 SGHRS and CDR2 YFSETQ. The CDR3 spans 15 residues. J was trimmed by 5 bases and V by 2 bases; bases with no gene match: 6. In DNA form, the CDR3 reads TGCGCCAGCAGCTTCTTAGCGGGGGCGGGAGATACGCAGTATTTT. This encodes CASSFLAGAGDTQYF.

The rearrangement uses TRBV5-1 and TRBJ1-6; possible D gene TRBD1, 6 bases. CDR3 length equals 14 residues. V shed 1 base and J shed 5 bases, with 7 bases lying between them. Per germline, CDR1 SGHRS and CDR2 YFSETQ. CDR3 sequence: CASSLTGNNSPLHF. The CDR3 coding sequence is TGCGCCAGCAGCTTGACAGGGAATAATTCACCCCTCCACTTT.

This clone was detected a few times. The chain recombines TRBV7-9 with TRBJ1-5; D not certain. CDR1 and CDR2 (germline): SEHNR, FQNEAQ (reference sequence). CDR3 size: 15 residues. The germline V and J ends were trimmed by 3 bases and 2 bases, with 11 bases remaining between them. The CDR3 nucleotides read TGTGCCAGCAGCTTGAGCGGTGTCGGCAATCAGCCCCAGCATTTT. Translating gives CASSLSGVGNQPQHF.

This clone was observed a handful of times. V gene TRBV29-1 combines with J gene TRBJ1-1, with unresolved D. The CDR3 covers 13 residues. The germline V and J ends were trimmed by 8 bases and 2 bases, with 15 bases remaining between them. The germline CDR1 and CDR2 sequences are SQVTM and ANQGSEA. The CDR3, as DNA: TGCAGCACCCAGACAAGAACTAACACTGAAGCTTTCTTT. Amino acids: CSTQTRTNTEAFF.

This clone was found once. The V gene is TRBV4-2, the J gene TRBJ2-1, with 11 positions matching TRBD2. The V segment lost 1 base and the J segment 3 bases; nucleotides outside the gene matches: 8. The CDR3 covers 18 residues. Germline values: CDR1 LGHNA, CDR2 YNFKEQ. CDR3 in amino acids: CASSQVRRGLAGYNEQFF. CDR3 sequence (DNA): TGTGCCAGCAGCCAAGTTCGCCGAGGACTAGCGGGCTACAATGAGCAGTTCTTC.

This chain connects TRBV6-6 to TRBJ1-2, with D uncertain. The CDR3 contains 13 residues. Germline-derived CDR1 and CDR2 are MNHNY and SVGAGI (reference sequence). V dropped 0 bases and J dropped 6 bases, with 8 bases sitting between them. The CDR3 sequence: CASSYSVSDGYTF. The DNA of the CDR3 is TGTGCCAGCAGTTACTCCGTAAGCGATGGCTACACCTTC.

This clone showed up just once. This rearrangement joins TRBV7-9 to TRBJ1-1, with TRBD1 matching over 7 bases. The V gene's germline CDR1 is SEHNR and CDR2 FQNEAQ (reference sequence). Trimming took 4 bases from V and 6 from J; bases not matched to a gene: 2. The CDR3 covers 12 residues. This CDR3 is CASSSDRAEAFF. The CDR3 nucleotides read TGTGCCAGCAGCTCTGACAGGGCTGAAGCTTTCTTT.

This clone was counted a few times. The chain links TRBV5-1 to TRBJ2-2; TRBD1 might be the D (6 bases). Trimming removed 0 bases from V and 7 bases from J, with 13 bases in between. The CDR3 covers 15 residues. Germline values: CDR1 SGHRS, CDR2 YFSETQ. The CDR3 DNA reads TGCGCCAGCAGCTTGGATCCAGGGGCTGGCGGGGAGCTGTTTTTT. This sequence encodes CASSLDPGAGGELFF.

The gene calls are TRBV6-5 and TRBJ1-5, with 7 nucleotides matching TRBD1. The CDR3 is 14 amino acids. Germline trimming cut 6 bases from V and 7 bases from J; bases unmatched to any gene: 9. Per the germline V gene, CDR1 is MNHEY and CDR2 is SVGAGI. In DNA, the CDR3 is TGTGCCAGCAGATCACAGGGGTCAAACCAGCCCCAGCATTTT. This codes for CASRSQGSNQPQHF.

This chain links TRBV7-2 with TRBJ2-7, with D hard to call. V shed 1 base and J shed 2 bases, with 9 bases lying between them. This CDR3 region has 14 residues. The germline V gene has CDR1 SGHTA and CDR2 FQGNSA. This CDR3 is CASSLVLGAYEQYF. CDR3 in DNA: TGTGCCAGCAGCTTAGTTCTCGGAGCCTACGAGCAGTACTTC.

With respect to this clone: This specimen includes other DNA sequences encoding the same CDR3. The chain combines TRBV28 with TRBJ2-7, with TRBD1 matching over 7 bases. From germline, CDR1 is MDHEN and CDR2 SYDVKM. The CDR3 spans 15 residues. The J segment lost 0 bases and the V segment lost 4 bases, leaving 6 bases of the junction unmatched. The CDR3, as DNA: TGTGCCAGCAGTTCCCGACAGGGCCTCTCCTACGAGCAGTACTTC. Translation: CASSSRQGLSYEQYF.